This TCR beta chain was documented in a study of OX40 agonist ivuxolimab in advanced cancers. The wider study: Across the patients, intravenous ivuxolimab was delivered every 2 weeks at 0.01 to 10 mg/kg. Partial responses, seen in three patients, involved one hepatocellular carcinoma and two cutaneous melanomas.

This clone has just a few counts. Libraries were prepared by immunoSEQ multiplex PCR; TCRdb keeps only in-frame clonotypes and omits some of them. The data hold about 52,000 clones, with over 80% observed a single time. The V segment lost 4 bases and the J segment 8 bases; nucleotides outside the gene matches: 7. The CDR3 loop spans 14 amino acids. Germline assignment: CDR1 SGDLS and CDR2 YYNGEE. The chain uses TRBV9 and TRBJ1-4; TRBD1 matches at 8 bases. The receptor's source is an adult with an advanced solid tumor such as melanoma, head and neck, liver or kidney cancer. The material sequenced was CD4+ or CD8+ T cells sorted from blood, taken in a trial of the OX40 agonist ivuxolimab. The CDR3 sequence: CASSPTGAGEKLFF. CDR3 DNA sequence: TGTGCCAGCAGCCCGACAGGGGCGGGAGAAAAACTGTTTTTT.